The 22 T cell receptor beta chains reported below all come from one sample, sequenced in a study of blood T cells in healthy people across ages. A J-beta primer mix and a sample-barcoded 5' primer were used in a second PCR of roughly 6 to 12 cycles. TCRdb reprocessed the 5' RACE reads via MiXCR and lists one record per CDR3 protein. This sample has roughly 700,000 distinct CDR3 sequences, with more than 20% found just once. The same sample was also studied in work on T cells of mothers and their children.

The material sequenced was blood. These receptors were taken from a boy between 10 and 17 years old in good health.

The table lists this clonotype with a few counts. V and J are TRBV11-2 and TRBJ2-1; D is uncertain. The germline V gene has CDR1 SGHAT and CDR2 FQNNGV. The V end lost 6 bases, the J end lost 1 base, and 10 bases lay between the germline ends. This CDR3 has 14 amino acids. The CDR3 sequence is CASSLLFSYNEQFF. The CDR3 DNA reads as TGTGCCAGCAGTCTGCTGTTTTCCTACAATGAGCAGTTCTTC.

The rearrangement uses TRBV9 and TRBJ2-1; 7 nucleotides line up with TRBD2. Trimming removed 0 bases from V and 4 bases from J; junction bases left unmatched: 4. CDR1 and CDR2 from the germline V gene are SGDLS and YYNGEE. CDR3 length: 15 amino acids. CDR3 region: CASSVDSGMYNEQFF. DNA of the CDR3: TGTGCCAGCAGCGTAGACAGCGGGATGTACAATGAGCAGTTCTTC.

The sample holds a few counts of this clonotype. The gene calls are TRBV6-2 or TRBV6-3 and TRBJ1-2, with D possibly being TRBD1 (5 bases). The germline V gene has CDR1 MNHEY and CDR2 SVGEGT. V was trimmed by 8 bases and J by 6 bases, leaving 16 bases between them. The CDR3 consists of 13 residues. The CDR3 spells CASPTQGNHGYTF. The CDR3 DNA follows: TGTGCCAGCCCAACCCAGGGAAACCATGGCTACACCTTC.

CDR3 sequence: CASSDARHEETQYF. In DNA, the CDR3 is TGTGCCAGCAGCGACGCCCGGCATGAGGAGACCCAGTACTTC. The chain employs TRBV11-2 and TRBJ2-5; no definite D call. This CDR3 contains 14 residues. The V gene's germline CDR1 is SGHAT and CDR2 FQNNGV. V shed 5 bases and J shed 5 bases, with 15 bases lying between them.

The chain links TRBV12-3 or TRBV12-4 to TRBJ2-3; D is unclear. V gave up 5 bases and J gave up 0 bases, with 9 bases separating them. The CDR3 sequence is 14 residues long. CDR3 in amino acids: CASSPSLSTDTQYF. The CDR3 bases are TGTGCCAGCAGTCCTTCTCTTAGCACAGATACGCAGTATTTT.

This clonotype was observed a few times. The chain has TRBV27 and TRBJ2-7, with D uncertain. Trimming removed 2 bases at V and 0 bases at J, with 8 bases between. Germline V gene lookup returns CDR1 MNHEY and CDR2 SMNVEV (reference sequence). The length of the CDR3 is 14 residues. This CDR3 reads CASSLKSISYEQYF. CDR3 nucleotides: TGTGCCAGCAGTTTAAAGAGTATCTCCTACGAGCAGTACTTC.

This clonotype has a handful of counts. V is TRBV7-9 and J is TRBJ1-2; D gene uncertain. The CDR3 consists of 12 residues. Trimming took off 2 bases at V and 2 bases at J, with 3 bases between the two ends. The germline V gene has CDR1 SEHNR and CDR2 FQNEAQ (reference sequence). The CDR3 nucleotides are TGTGCCAGCAGCTTACGGAACTATGGCTACACCTTC. The encoded protein is CASSLRNYGYTF.

J is TRBJ2-1 and V is TRBV28; D is unresolved. In germline, CDR1 is MDHEN, CDR2 SYDVKM. V was cut by 6 bases and J by 3 bases, with 12 bases left in between. The CDR3 spans 14 residues. The DNA for the CDR3 is TGTGCCAGCAGCTCCTCTGACGACTACAATGAGCAGTTCTTC. Protein product: CASSSSDDYNEQFF.

The V and J genes are TRBV7-2 and TRBJ2-7; TRBD1 is a possible D gene (7 bases). With 5 bases removed from V and 7 bases from J, the gap between germline ends came to 18 bases. Germline lookup yields CDR1 SGHTA and CDR2 FQGNSA. The CDR3 extends over 14 amino acids. This CDR3 is CASSKQGIAGEQYF. In DNA, the CDR3 is TGTGCCAGCAGCAAACAGGGGATCGCGGGGGAGCAGTACTTC.

The V and J genes are TRBV5-1 and TRBJ1-4; TRBD1 matches 8 bases. V trimming: 4 bases; J trimming: 8 bases; junction bases outside the gene matches: 7. This CDR3 region has 14 residues. Germline assignment: CDR1 SGHRS and CDR2 YFSETQ. The CDR3 DNA follows: TGCGCCAGCAGCCGTAATACAGGGGGAGAAAAACTGTTTTTT. Translation gives CASSRNTGGEKLFF.

This clonotype was detected many times. V and J are TRBV6-6 and TRBJ1-1, with D tentatively TRBD1 (6 bases). This CDR3 has 16 residues. Looked up from germline, CDR1 is MNHNY and CDR2 is SVGAGI (reference sequence). V shed 4 bases and J shed 1 base, with 16 bases lying between them. DNA for the CDR3: TGTGCCAGCAGTTGGGGATCCGGGACACGGAACACTGAAGCTTTCTTT. Protein sequence: CASSWGSGTRNTEAFF.

This rearrangement joins TRBV29-1 to TRBJ2-7; 10 bases are shared with TRBD2. Trimming at V came to 1 base and at J to 5 bases, leaving 5 bases not matched to a gene. In germline, CDR1 is SQVTM, CDR2 ANQGSEA. The CDR3 consists of 14 residues. CDR3 sequence: CSVEVQLAGNEQYF. As DNA, the CDR3 is TGCAGCGTTGAAGTACAACTAGCGGGGAACGAGCAGTACTTC.

CDR3 sequence: CASTLRPGDTEAFF. The CDR3 region has the DNA TGTGCCAGCACCCTTAGACCCGGGGACACTGAAGCTTTCTTT. This chain links TRBV6-5 with TRBJ1-1, with no clear D. This CDR3 has 14 amino acids. CDR1 is MNHEY and CDR2 is SVGAGI in the germline V gene. V was trimmed by 7 bases and J by 3 bases, leaving 15 bases between them.

This clonotype was recorded a few times. V is TRBV5-1 and J is TRBJ2-5; 7 bases are shared with TRBD1. The DNA end favors TRBJ2-7, so the J call may be wrong. Germline V lookup: CDR1 SGHRS, CDR2 YFSETQ. This CDR3 contains 16 residues. The CDR3 DNA follows: TGCGCCAGCAGCTTGGGGGACAGCATAATAGTCTACGAGCAGTACTTC. This encodes CASSLGDSIIVYEQYF.

J is TRBJ2-5 and V is TRBV3-1; 7 bases agree with TRBD1. V was clipped by 4 bases and J by 1 base; unmatched bases: 6. Germline V gene data show CDR1 as LGHDT and CDR2 as YNNKEL (reference sequence). The CDR3 length is 15 residues. The CDR3 protein is CASSRMTGLQETQYF. CDR3 bases: TGTGCCAGCAGCCGGATGACAGGGCTCCAAGAGACCCAGTACTTC.

This clonotype showed up just a few times. Germline is not matched at one junction end, which may reflect a read error. The chain recombines TRBV7-7 with TRBJ2-7, with TRBD2 as a possible D gene (6 bases). This CDR3 contains 15 residues. Germline CDR1 and CDR2: SSHAT and FNYEAQ (reference sequence). CDR3 DNA sequence: TGTGCTAGCAGCAAAGGGGTGGGCCTAGCGTACGAGCAGTACTTC. This gives the protein CASSKGVGLAYEQYF.

The chain uses TRBV11-2 and TRBJ2-3; TRBD2 is a possible D gene (6 bases). Germline CDR1 is SGHAT and CDR2 is FQNNGV. This CDR3 contains 15 residues. The V end lost 5 bases, the J end lost 1 base, and 13 bases lay between the germline ends. CDR3 loop: CASSPMGGGTDTQYF. CDR3 coding DNA: TGTGCCAGCAGCCCCATGGGGGGAGGCACAGATACGCAGTATTTT. Based on the CDR3 plus reference TRBV11-2 and TRBJ2-3, the full variable domain is EAGVAQSPRYKIIEKRQSVAFWCNPISGHATLYWYQQILGQGPKLLIQFQNNGVVDDSQLPKDRFSAERLKGVDSTLKIQPAKLEDSAVYLCASSPMGGGTDTQYFGPGTRLTVL.

The chain has TRBV28 and TRBJ2-1, with 11 bases fitting TRBD1. The ends lost 8 bases at V and 6 bases at J; junction bases unmatched: 9. CDR1 and CDR2 (germline): MDHEN, SYDVKM. This CDR3 has 15 amino acids. CDR3 region: CASLTPGQGGNEQFF. The DNA of the CDR3 is TGTGCCAGCCTAACCCCGGGACAGGGGGGCAATGAGCAGTTCTTC.

The chain couples TRBV7-2 to TRBJ1-4, with 7 bases aligning to TRBD1. J gave up 3 bases and V 4 bases, and 2 bases lay outside the gene matches. This CDR3 spans 14 amino acids. Germline lookup yields CDR1 SGHTA and CDR2 FQGNSA. CDR3 DNA sequence: TGTGCCAGCAGCTGGGACAGAGCTAATGAAAAACTGTTTTTT. This encodes CASSWDRANEKLFF.

The rearrangement links TRBV28 to TRBJ2-3, with TRBD1 as a possible D gene (6 bases). The CDR3 length is 16 residues. Deletions cut 5 bases from V and 6 bases from J, with 21 bases between. CDR1 is MDHEN and CDR2 is SYDVKM in the germline V gene. CDR3 DNA: TGTGCCAGCAGTGCGATGGACAGCCCCTTTGCGGATACGCAGTATTTT. Amino acids: CASSAMDSPFADTQYF.

The chain joins TRBV4-3 to TRBJ2-3; D is perhaps TRBD2 (5 bases). Per the germline V gene, CDR1 is LGHNA and CDR2 is YSLEER. Trimming shortened V by 0 bases and J by 0 bases, and 10 bases separated the two germline ends. The CDR3 totals 16 residues. CDR3 coding DNA: TGCGCCAGCAGCCAAGATAACGGACTTAGCACAGATACGCAGTATTTT. It encodes CASSQDNGLSTDTQYF.

The CDR3 bases are TGTGCCACCAGTGATTTCGTCGGCCAAGAGACCCAGTACTTC. Residues: CATSDFVGQETQYF. The chain has TRBV24-1 and TRBJ2-5; D remains unclear. With 1 base removed from V and 1 base from J, the gap between germline ends came to 6 bases. The CDR3 is 14 residues long. Germline CDR1 reads KGHDR; CDR2 reads SFDVKD.